This is a list of T cell receptor beta chains from one sample in a study of T cells after yellow fever vaccination. One entry per CDR3 protein, called by TCRdb with MiXCR from the 5' RACE reads. Among more than 95,000 distinct CDR3 sequences, more than 7.5% were seen once, and the ten largest hold 40%. The specimen was CD8+ T cells sorted from PBMCs, collected on the day of the yellow fever booster vaccination. The receptors derive from a man between 18 and 35 years old who received the YFV17D yellow fever vaccine. Each CDR3 is given with its conserved first and last residue. A D gene is named only where the DNA matches it firmly. The size of a clone is reported for some rows only, either as once, few or many, or as a class for expanded clones.

j_call d_call cdr3_length v_call clone_size cdr3_aa cdr3_nt
TRBJ2-3 TRBD2 15 TRBV29-1 many CSVAILAGITDTQYF TGCAGCGTCGCTATTCTAGCGGGGATCACAGATACGCAGTATTTT
TRBJ2-5 TRBD2 16 TRBV6-2/TRBV6-3 - CASTQTAGGYQETQYF TGTGCCAGCACCCAAACAGCGGGGGGATACCAAGAGACCCAGTACTTC
TRBJ2-3 TRBD1 16 TRBV6-5 few CASSYSARGHADTQYF TGTGCCAGCAGTTACTCGGCCAGGGGGCATGCAGATACGCAGTATTTT
TRBJ1-5 TRBD1 13 TRBV25-1 many CASSETGLRPQHF TGTGCCAGCAGTGAGACAGGGTTAAGGCCCCAGCATTTT
TRBJ2-4 - 17 TRBV11-2 - CASSPQDQTRVKNIQYF TGTGCCAGCAGCCCACAGGACCAAACTCGAGTTAAAAACATTCAGTACTTC
TRBJ1-5 - 14 TRBV29-1 - CSVVIDRPDQPQHF TGCAGCGTTGTAATCGACAGGCCTGATCAGCCCCAGCATTTT
TRBJ2-7 TRBD1 12 TRBV10-2 few CATTGTAYEQYF TGCGCCACAACCGGGACAGCTTACGAGCAGTACTTC
TRBJ1-1 - 12 TRBV19 - CASTLGGGEAFF TGTGCCAGTACCCTTGGAGGAGGGGAAGCTTTCTTT
TRBJ2-1 - 13 TRBV11-1 - CASSLGKTAEQFF TGTGCCAGCAGCTTAGGGAAGACCGCCGAGCAGTTCTTC
TRBJ1-2 TRBD1 14 TRBV7-9 - CASSLPGGFYGYTF TGTGCCAGCAGCTTACCAGGGGGTTTCTATGGCTACACCTTC
TRBJ2-6 - 13 TRBV6-5 few CASSYSGANVLTF TGTGCCAGCAGCTACTCTGGGGCCAACGTCCTGACTTTC
TRBJ1-1 - 12 TRBV12-3/TRBV12-4 many CASSWEGRKAFF TGTGCCAGCAGTTGGGAGGGTCGAAAAGCTTTCTTT
TRBJ2-7 - 13 TRBV7-9 few CASSLESPNEQYF TGTGCCAGCAGCTTAGAGTCGCCGAACGAGCAGTACTTC
TRBJ1-6 - 13 TRBV7-3 few CASSSDSQGPLHF TGTGCCAGCAGCTCGGACAGCCAGGGACCCCTCCACTTT
TRBJ2-1 - 16 TRBV5-5 few CASSLVGGPYYNEQFF TGTGCCAGCAGCTTGGTCGGGGGGCCCTACTACAATGAGCAGTTCTTC
TRBJ2-1 - 14 TRBV19 - CASIGRADLNEQFF TGTGCCAGTATAGGGCGGGCGGATCTCAATGAGCAGTTCTTC
TRBJ1-1 TRBD1 14 TRBV5-4 few CASSLETGGAEAFF TGTGCCAGCAGCTTGGAAACAGGGGGCGCAGAGGCTTTCTTT
TRBJ2-1 TRBD2 15 TRBV19 few CASRLAGSSYNEQFF TGTGCCAGTAGGTTAGCGGGGAGCTCCTACAATGAGCAGTTCTTC
TRBJ1-6 - 17 TRBV25-1 few CASSEWRESSYNSPLHF TGTGCCAGCAGTGAATGGCGGGAGAGCTCCTATAATTCACCCCTCCACTTT
TRBJ1-1 - 15 TRBV7-9 - CASSTTGTLNTEAFF TGTGCCAGCAGCACAACCGGGACCCTGAACACTGAAGCTTTCTTT
TRBJ2-7 TRBD2 11 TRBV29-1 - CSATRGVEQYF TGCAGCGCCACCCGGGGGGTCGAGCAGTACTTC
TRBJ2-3 TRBD2 16 TRBV20-1 - CSATRSSGGITDTQYF TGCAGTGCCACTAGGTCGAGCGGGGGTATCACAGATACGCAGTATTTT
TRBJ2-5 - 15 TRBV7-9 - CASSLPGSAGETQYF TGTGCCAGCAGCTTACCGGGTTCCGCCGGGGAGACCCAGTACTTC
TRBJ1-1 - 11 TRBV6-2/TRBV6-3 many CASSYAGEAFF TGTGCCAGCAGCTACGCGGGAGAAGCTTTCTTT
TRBJ2-5 - 15 TRBV6-2/TRBV6-3 many CASSYSSWAGETQYF TGTGCCAGCAGTTACTCGAGTTGGGCCGGAGAGACCCAGTACTTC
TRBJ2-3 TRBD1 17 TRBV7-6 many CASSSRDSPLSTDTQYF TGTGCCAGCAGCTCGAGGGACAGCCCACTTAGCACAGATACGCAGTATTTT
TRBJ2-5 TRBD2 14 TRBV2 - CATGGDGFQETQYF TGTGCCACCGGGGGGGACGGATTTCAAGAGACCCAGTACTTC
TRBJ1-6 - 16 TRBV12-3/TRBV12-4 - CASTSGGLSYNSPLHF TGTGCCAGCACCTCTGGGGGGCTCTCCTATAATTCACCCCTCCACTTT
TRBJ2-5 - 14 TRBV29-1 many CSVEGPGEQETQYF TGCAGCGTTGAAGGGCCGGGGGAACAAGAGACCCAGTACTTC
TRBJ2-3 TRBD2 15 TRBV7-3 - CASNPSGGATDTQYF TGTGCCAGCAACCCTAGCGGGGGGGCCACAGATACGCAGTATTTT
TRBJ2-1 - 14 TRBV11-3 - CASSLGGVGYEQFF TGTGCCAGCAGCTTAGGGGGGGTCGGATACGAGCAGTTCTTC
TRBJ1-1 - 12 TRBV12-5 - CASGRDVTEAFF TGTGCTAGTGGTCGGGACGTAACTGAAGCTTTCTTT
TRBJ2-1 - 14 TRBV4-1 - CASSQAGLGREQFF TGCGCCAGCAGCCAAGCGGGGTTAGGCAGGGAGCAGTTCTTC
TRBJ2-7 TRBD1 15 TRBV30 - CAWSGRDRGFHEQYF TGTGCCTGGAGTGGCCGGGACAGGGGTTTCCACGAGCAGTACTTC
TRBJ2-3 TRBD1 15 TRBV20-1 - CSADRLRTGDMAQYF TGCAGTGCAGATCGTCTCCGGACAGGGGATATGGCGCAGTATTTT
TRBJ1-5 - 15 TRBV15 few CATSRDLGRGQPQHF TGTGCCACCAGCCGCGACCTAGGGCGCGGGCAGCCCCAGCATTTT
TRBJ1-1 - 13 TRBV11-3 - CASSFSGNTEAFF TGTGCCAGCAGCTTCAGTGGGAACACTGAAGCTTTCTTT
TRBJ1-1 - 15 TRBV12-3/TRBV12-4 few CASSALSGMNTEAFF TGTGCCAGCAGTGCACTAAGCGGTATGAACACTGAAGCTTTCTTT
TRBJ1-5 - 13 TRBV29-1 few CSVEVRENQPQHF TGCAGCGTTGAGGTCAGGGAGAACCAGCCCCAGCATTTT
TRBJ2-3 - 14 TRBV30 few CAWSKRPSTDTQYF TGTGCCTGGAGTAAACGGCCTAGCACAGATACGCAGTATTTT
TRBJ1-2 - 13 TRBV27 few CASSLWAGDGYTF TGTGCCAGCAGTTTGTGGGCAGGGGACGGCTACACCTTC